This is a list of T cell receptor beta chains from one sample in a study of shared clonotypes between healthy human individuals. The protocol was immunoSEQ multiplex PCR, while the TCRdb copy is restricted to in-frame clones and leaves out a portion. The table has about 2,100,000 clones, about 93% seen once. Sequencing used naive CD8+ T cells from PBMCs. All receptors derive from a young man in good health. Some clones in this sample may be carry-over from other donors' samples. Each CDR3 is given with its conserved first and last residue. A D gene is named only where the DNA matches it firmly. The size of a clone is reported for some rows only, either as once, few or many, or as a class for expanded clones.

D: -
size: -
J: TRBJ2-1
V: TRBV30
CDR3: CAWSVRRGAAYNEQFF
DNA: TGTGCCTGGAGTGTACGGAGGGGAGCTGCCTACAATGAGCAGTTCTTC

D: -
size: -
J: TRBJ2-7
V: TRBV27
CDR3: CASSSEGGDSYEQYF
DNA: TGTGCCAGCAGTTCGGAGGGAGGAGATTCCTACGAGCAGTACTTC

D: -
size: -
J: TRBJ2-2
V: TRBV6-1
CDR3: CASLRDGELFF
DNA: TGTGCCAGCCTCCGGGACGGGGAGCTGTTTTTT

D: -
size: -
J: TRBJ2-7
V: TRBV28
CDR3: CASSTSSEQYF
DNA: TGTGCCAGCAGTACCTCTAGCGAGCAGTACTTC

D: -
size: -
J: TRBJ1-3
V: TRBV2
CDR3: CASSEGRARLSGNTIYF
DNA: TGTGCCAGCAGTGAAGGTAGGGCACGGCTCTCTGGAAACACCATATATTTT

D: -
size: -
J: TRBJ1-2
V: TRBV27
CDR3: CASSFLGPRMGRYTF
DNA: TGTGCCAGCAGTTTCTTAGGACCCAGAATGGGAAGATACACCTTC

D: TRBD2
size: -
J: TRBJ2-2
V: TRBV19
CDR3: CASSSGLAGELFF
DNA: TGTGCCAGTAGTTCCGGACTAGCCGGGGAGCTGTTTTTT

D: TRBD2
size: -
J: TRBJ2-7
V: TRBV28
CDR3: CASSLDGRANEQYF
DNA: TGTGCCAGCAGTTTAGACGGGAGGGCCAACGAGCAGTACTTC

D: -
size: -
J: TRBJ2-5
V: TRBV14
CDR3: CASSQAWFETQYF
DNA: TGTGCCAGCAGCCAAGCCTGGTTTGAGACCCAGTACTTC

D: -
size: -
J: TRBJ2-1
V: TRBV10-1
CDR3: CASSGDRINEQFF
DNA: TGCGCCAGCAGTGGGGACCGCATCAATGAGCAGTTCTTC

D: -
size: -
J: TRBJ2-7
V: TRBV28
CDR3: CASSPFYRVSSYEQYF
DNA: TGTGCCAGCAGCCCCTTTTACAGGGTCAGCTCCTACGAGCAGTACTTC

D: TRBD1
size: -
J: TRBJ1-6
V: TRBV4-2
CDR3: CASSQATGGGSPLHF
DNA: TGTGCCAGCAGCCAAGCGACAGGGGGAGGTTCACCCCTCCACTTT

D: TRBD2
size: -
J: TRBJ2-1
V: TRBV28
CDR3: CASSLPGTSGGLEQFF
DNA: TGTGCCAGCAGTTTGCCCGGGACTAGCGGGGGTCTTGAGCAGTTCTTC

D: -
size: -
J: TRBJ1-1
V: TRBV9
CDR3: CASSAGGGTEAFF
DNA: TGTGCCAGCAGCGCCGGTGGAGGGACTGAAGCTTTCTTT

D: -
size: -
J: TRBJ1-1
V: TRBV19
CDR3: CASGGRMNTEAFF
DNA: TGTGCCAGTGGTGGCAGAATGAACACTGAAGCTTTCTTT

D: -
size: -
J: TRBJ2-7
V: TRBV7-9
CDR3: CASSLARGEQYF
DNA: TGTGCCAGCAGCTTAGCGAGAGGCGAGCAGTACTTC

D: -
size: -
J: TRBJ2-7
V: TRBV6-6
CDR3: CASSYRSQGRFNEQYF
DNA: TGTGCCAGCAGTTACCGGAGCCAGGGGCGGTTCAACGAGCAGTACTTC

D: -
size: -
J: TRBJ1-3
V: TRBV30
CDR3: CAWAERFGNTIYF
DNA: TGTGCCTGGGCTGAACGGTTTGGAAACACCATATATTTT

D: TRBD1
size: -
J: TRBJ1-2
V: TRBV5-6
CDR3: CASSSGTGRRRAGYTF
DNA: TGTGCCAGCAGCTCCGGGACAGGGAGGCGACGGGCTGGCTACACCTTC

D: TRBD1
size: -
J: TRBJ2-7
V: TRBV2
CDR3: CASSERGQTAYEQYF
DNA: TGTGCCAGCAGTGAAAGGGGACAGACCGCCTACGAGCAGTACTTC

D: -
size: -
J: TRBJ1-5
V: TRBV5-8
CDR3: CASSFVESVQPQHF
DNA: TGTGCCAGCAGCTTTGTAGAGTCTGTGCAGCCCCAGCATTTT

D: TRBD1
size: -
J: TRBJ2-5
V: TRBV19
CDR3: CASSAQDRRQETQYF
DNA: TGTGCCAGTAGTGCACAGGACAGGAGGCAAGAGACCCAGTACTTC

D: -
size: -
J: TRBJ2-3
V: TRBV18
CDR3: CASSPDGFVTDTQYF
DNA: TGTGCCAGCTCACCTGACGGATTCGTAACAGATACGCAGTATTTT

D: -
size: -
J: TRBJ1-5
V: TRBV7-9
CDR3: CASSPTGTNQPQHF
DNA: TGTGCCAGCAGCCCAACAGGGACCAATCAGCCCCAGCATTTT

D: -
size: -
J: TRBJ1-3
V: TRBV5-1
CDR3: CARPRNSGNTIYF
DNA: TGCGCCAGGCCTAGAAACTCTGGAAACACCATATATTTT

D: -
size: -
J: TRBJ1-5
V: TRBV28
CDR3: CASSLLIDQGDQPQHF
DNA: TGTGCCAGCAGTTTATTGATTGATCAGGGCGATCAGCCCCAGCATTTT

D: TRBD1
size: -
J: TRBJ2-7
V: TRBV30
CDR3: CAWSVGRGLHEQYF
DNA: TGTGCCTGGAGTGTAGGCAGGGGGCTCCACGAGCAGTACTTC

D: TRBD2
size: -
J: TRBJ2-5
V: TRBV29-1
CDR3: CSVVWFGLDQETQYF
DNA: TGCAGCGTTGTATGGTTCGGACTAGACCAAGAGACCCAGTACTTC

D: -
size: few
J: TRBJ1-1
V: TRBV21-1
CDR3: CASSLRDSGRDTEAFF
DNA: TGTGCCAGCAGCCTACGGGACAGCGGACGGGACACTGAAGCTTTCTTT

D: TRBD1
size: -
J: TRBJ1-2
V: TRBV29-1
CDR3: CSVFLPDRAYGYTF
DNA: TGCAGCGTTTTTCTCCCGGACAGGGCCTATGGCTACACCTTC

D: TRBD1
size: -
J: TRBJ2-7
V: TRBV27
CDR3: CASSGGRYEQYF
DNA: TGTGCCAGTTCAGGGGGCCGGTACGAGCAGTACTTC